Presented here are 28 T cell receptor beta chains from one specimen sequenced in a study of low-dose radiotherapy and immunotherapy resistance in tumors. cDNA synthesis used a TRAV/TRBV-specific primer set for both chains. TCRs were amplified for roughly 22 PCR cycles with a constant-region primer and V-primer adapter. TCRdb used MiXCR to reprocess the reads, holding one entry per CDR3 protein. Counted here are about 16,000 distinct CDR3 sequences, around two thirds occurring once; the ten biggest clones make up around 5.9%. These receptors all stem from a human donor with advanced metastatic prostate, ovarian, gallbladder or colorectal cancer (not recorded which). This table probably holds off-target reads from a library built for another chain.

The V call is TRBV7-9, the J call TRBJ2-1; 10 nucleotides align to TRBD2. The J segment lost 6 bases and the V segment lost 2 bases, leaving 10 bases of the junction unmatched. CDR3 length: 17 amino acids. Germline V gene lookup returns CDR1 SEHNR and CDR2 FQNEAQ (reference sequence). The CDR3 bases are TGTGCCAGCAGCTTAAAGGGAGTAGCGGGGGGTTTCAATGAGCAGTTCTTC. Translating it yields CASSLKGVAGGFNEQFF. Complete variable domain (other parts from reference TRBV7-9 and TRBJ2-1): DTGVSQNPRHKITKRGQNVTFRCDPISEHNRLYWYRQTLGQGPEFLTYFQNEAQLEKSRLLSDRFSAERPKGSFSTLEIQRTEQGDSAMYLCASSLKGVAGGFNEQFFGPGTRLTVL.

The chain has TRBV29-1 and TRBJ2-1, with D unresolved. Between the trimmed V and J ends, which lost 6 bases and 9 bases, there was a span of 15 bases. This CDR3 is 12 amino acids long. Germline assignment: CDR1 SQVTM and CDR2 ANQGSEA. The CDR3 DNA sequence: TGCAGCGTCGCCTCCTACTACGGTGAGCAGTTCTTC. Its protein is CSVASYYGEQFF.

The table lists this clonotype with a few counts. This chain connects TRBV4-2 to TRBJ2-7; D ambiguous. Trimming pared 1 base from V and 5 bases from J, leaving 9 bases between. Germline V CDR1 and CDR2: LGHNA, YNFKEQ. The CDR3 is made up of 13 amino acids. The CDR3 reads CASSQGTGNEQYF. The CDR3 DNA is TGTGCCAGCAGCCAAGGCACTGGCAACGAGCAGTACTTC.

V usage is TRBV10-3 and J usage is TRBJ2-7, with D hard to call. From germline, CDR1 is ENHRY and CDR2 SYGVKD. The CDR3 is 12 residues long. Trimming removed 2 bases at V and 3 bases at J, with 5 bases between. Here the CDR3 reads CAISEANYEQYF. The DNA of the CDR3 is TGTGCCATCAGTGAGGCGAACTACGAGCAGTACTTC.

V usage is TRBV28 and J usage is TRBJ1-4; D perhaps matches TRBD1 (6 bases). The CDR3 totals 15 residues. Germline V gene sequence: CDR1 MDHEN, CDR2 SYDVKM. V gave up 5 bases and J gave up 5 bases, with 15 bases separating them. As DNA, the CDR3 is TGTGCCAGCAGTCGTAGCGGGACACAGAATGAAAAACTGTTTTTT. Its translation: CASSRSGTQNEKLFF.

V gene TRBV18 combines with J gene TRBJ2-3; 11 bases map to TRBD2. This CDR3 has 17 amino acids. The germline V gene encodes CDR1 KGHSH and CDR2 LQKENI. V was clipped by 2 bases and J by 7 bases; unmatched bases: 11. The CDR3 DNA reads as TGTGCCAGCTCACCAATTTCGCCTAGCGGGAGGACCCATACGCAGTATTTT. Its translation: CASSPISPSGRTHTQYF. The whole variable domain, filled in from reference TRBV18 and TRBJ2-3, reads NAGVMQNPRHLVRRRGQEARLRCSPMKGHSHVYWYRQLPEEGLKFMVYLQKENIIDESGMPKERFSAEFPKEGPSILRIQQVVRGDSAAYFCASSPISPSGRTHTQYFGPGTRLTVL.

This rearrangement joins TRBV24-1 to TRBJ2-7; 11 bases agree with TRBD1. Germline trimming cut 7 bases from V and 4 bases from J; bases unmatched to any gene: 5. Germline V lookup: CDR1 KGHDR, CDR2 SFDVKD. This CDR3 region has 14 residues. The CDR3 DNA reads TGTGCCACCAGGGACAGGGGGCAGCGATACGAGCAGTACTTC. Its translation is CATRDRGQRYEQYF.

This chain connects TRBV29-1 to TRBJ2-1; TRBD2 aligns across 14 bases. The CDR3 is 18 residues long. V trimming: 3 bases; J trimming: 2 bases; junction bases outside the gene matches: 9. CDR1 SQVTM and CDR2 ANQGSEA come from the germline V gene. The CDR3 sequence: CSVDDGTSGSGAYNEQFF. The CDR3 DNA reads TGCAGCGTTGATGACGGGACTAGCGGGAGTGGGGCCTACAATGAGCAGTTCTTC.

This clonotype was counted between two and nine times. V usage is TRBV6-2 or TRBV6-3 and J usage is TRBJ1-5; no clear D gene. This CDR3 contains 13 residues. Trimming removed 6 bases from V and 0 bases from J, with 6 bases in between. Germline assignment: CDR1 MNHEY and CDR2 SVGEGT. The CDR3 bases are TGTGCCAGCAGACGGAATAGCAATCAGCCCCAGCATTTT. Its protein is CASRRNSNQPQHF.

This clonotype was seen more than once but under ten times. The V and J genes are TRBV5-1 and TRBJ2-1, with TRBD1 matching 9 bases. V shed 3 bases, J shed 8 bases, and the junction held 6 bases outside the gene matches. This CDR3 contains 14 residues. The germline CDR1 and CDR2 sequences are SGHRS and YFSETQ. CDR3 protein: CASSSQDRGDEQFF. The CDR3 nucleotides are TGCGCCAGCAGCTCCCAGGACAGGGGCGATGAGCAGTTCTTC.

The chain combines TRBV5-1 with TRBJ2-7; D is possibly TRBD1 (5 bases). Germline V lookup: CDR1 SGHRS, CDR2 YFSETQ. Trimming stripped 1 base from V and 0 bases from J, with 11 bases between. This CDR3 spans 15 amino acids. The CDR3 DNA sequence: TGCGCCAGCAGCTTGACAGGAAAATCCTCCTACGAGCAGTACTTC. Its protein product is CASSLTGKSSYEQYF.

V and J are TRBV25-1 and TRBJ2-2; D call uncertain. The length of the CDR3 is 12 residues. Germline loops: CDR1 MGHDK, CDR2 SYGVNS. V was clipped by 5 bases and J by 5 bases, with 6 bases between them. The chain's CDR3 is CASSFRTGELFF. The DNA for the CDR3 is TGTGCCAGCAGTTTCCGAACCGGGGAGCTGTTTTTT.

CDR3 sequence (DNA): TGCAGCGTTGCAGACTTACTAGCCGGCGGGGAGCTGTTTTTT. Amino acids: CSVADLLAGGELFF. V gene TRBV29-1 combines with J gene TRBJ2-2; maybe TRBD2 (6 bases). V shed 4 bases and J shed 7 bases, with 16 bases lying between them. Germline loops: CDR1 SQVTM, CDR2 ANQGSEA. The CDR3 runs to 14 residues.

In this sample, this clonotype turned up a few times. The V and J genes are TRBV5-5 and TRBJ1-3; 7 nucleotides align to TRBD1. The ends lost 2 bases at V and 5 bases at J; junction bases unmatched: 13. This CDR3 has 17 residues. Germline CDR1 reads SGHKS; CDR2 reads YYEKEE (reference sequence). The CDR3 sequence: CASSFSPTGAIRNTIYF. CDR3 DNA: TGTGCCAGCAGCTTCTCACCCACAGGGGCCATCCGAAACACCATATATTTT.

The chain employs TRBV29-1 and TRBJ2-1; possible D gene TRBD2, 5 bases. This CDR3 has 12 amino acids. V shed 7 bases and J shed 1 base, with 8 bases lying between them. The V gene's germline CDR1 is SQVTM and CDR2 ANQGSEA. The CDR3 DNA sequence: TGCAGCGCCGGGGAGTCCTACAATGAGCAGTTCTTC. Its protein is CSAGESYNEQFF.

This clonotype was counted between two and nine times. The chain uses TRBV24-1 and TRBJ2-3, with TRBD2 matching over 13 bases. Germline-derived CDR1 and CDR2 are KGHDR and SFDVKD. CDR3 length: 17 amino acids. V was pared by 10 bases and J by 1 base, with 10 bases of the junction left unmatched. The CDR3 spells CATLEPGTSGGTDTQYF. For the CDR3, the DNA is TGTGCCACACTGGAGCCCGGGACTAGCGGGGGCACAGATACGCAGTATTTT.

The chain employs TRBV19 and TRBJ2-4; D is ambiguous. The CDR3 extends over 14 amino acids. The ends were cut back, 3 bases at V and 7 bases at J, with 13 bases in the middle. The germline V gene has CDR1 LNHDA and CDR2 SQIVND (reference sequence). CDR3: CASSIAGVGNIQYF. The CDR3 DNA reads TGTGCCAGTAGTATTGCTGGGGTGGGGAACATTCAGTACTTC.

This chain uses TRBV19 with TRBJ2-6; D remains ambiguous. The CDR3 is made up of 15 amino acids. The V end lost 3 bases, the J end lost 2 bases, and 8 bases lay between the germline ends. CDR1 and CDR2 from the germline V gene are LNHDA and SQIVND (reference sequence). CDR3 bases: TGTGCCAGTAGTATGAAGGAAACTGGGGCCAACGTCCTGACTTTC. It yields the protein CASSMKETGANVLTF.

This clonotype was counted only a few times. The J gene is TRBJ2-6, the V gene TRBV7-8; D unclear. Trimming cost V 2 bases and J 0 bases, with 11 bases left between them. The CDR3 loop spans 17 amino acids. Germline loops: CDR1 SGHVS, CDR2 FQNEAQ. DNA of the CDR3: TGTGCCAGCAGCTTACGGCAGGCGTTCTCTGGGGCCAACGTCCTGACTTTC. It translates to CASSLRQAFSGANVLTF.

The chain couples TRBV18 to TRBJ1-2, with D possibly TRBD1 on 6 matching bases. The CDR3 has 17 amino acids. Trimming pared 0 bases from V and 7 bases from J, leaving 21 bases between. In germline, CDR1 is KGHSH, CDR2 LQKENI. CDR3 bases: TGTGCCAGCTCACCACCGTCCAGGGGCATCAACTATGGTGGCTACACCTTC. Its protein product is CASSPPSRGINYGGYTF.

J is TRBJ2-7 and V is TRBV6-2 or TRBV6-3, with 9 nucleotides matching TRBD1. Per germline, CDR1 MNHEY and CDR2 SVGEGT. CDR3 length: 15 amino acids. V lost 5 bases and J lost 5; bases outside the gene matches: 10. The CDR3 region is CASSEGTGRTDEQYF. CDR3 DNA: TGTGCCAGCAGTGAAGGGACAGGGCGCACGGACGAGCAGTACTTC.

The chain joins TRBV5-6 to TRBJ2-1, with D maybe TRBD1 (6 bases). From germline, CDR1 is SGHDT and CDR2 YYEEEE. V was cut by 2 bases and J by 7 bases, with 16 bases left in between. The CDR3 extends over 15 amino acids. CDR3 coding DNA: TGTGCCAGCAGCTTCTCAGGGGTTGGGGGAAATGAGCAGTTCTTC. Amino acid sequence: CASSFSGVGGNEQFF.

This clonotype was seen a handful of times. The chain uses TRBV28 and TRBJ2-7; D perhaps matches TRBD2 (6 bases). V was shortened by 4 bases and J by 2 bases, with 15 bases between the two germline ends. CDR1 and CDR2 (germline): MDHEN, SYDVKM. The CDR3 covers 15 residues. In DNA form, the CDR3 reads TGTGCCAGCAGTTCCTCCGGGACTGGGACCTACGAGCAGTACTTC. Amino acid sequence: CASSSSGTGTYEQYF.

V and J are TRBV30 and TRBJ1-1, with D possibly TRBD1 on 5 matching bases. The length of the CDR3 is 13 residues. V was cut by 1 base and J by 8 bases, with 14 bases left in between. Germline V gene sequence: CDR1 GTSNPN, CDR2 SVGIG (reference sequence). CDR3 in DNA: TGTGCCTGGAGTGCAAGGGGCGGGGGAGAAGCTTTCTTT. It yields the protein CAWSARGGGEAFF.

This clonotype was picked up one time. This chain connects TRBV6-2 or TRBV6-3 to TRBJ1-5, with unresolved D. Germline CDR1 and CDR2: MNHEY and SVGEGT. V was trimmed by 5 bases and J by 4 bases, leaving 12 bases between them. This CDR3 comprises 14 residues. The CDR3 reads CASSPKVGNQPQHF. Written as DNA, the CDR3 is TGTGCCAGCAGTCCTAAAGTGGGTAATCAGCCCCAGCATTTT.

This clonotype was found a few times. The V and J genes are TRBV12-3 or TRBV12-4 and TRBJ2-1; D perhaps matches TRBD1 (7 bases). This CDR3 contains 12 residues. V gave up 5 bases and J gave up 6 bases, with 8 bases separating them. CDR3 in amino acids: CASSQGGNEQFF. The DNA for the CDR3 is TGTGCCAGCAGTCAGGGGGGCAATGAGCAGTTCTTC.

The chain recombines TRBV12-3 or TRBV12-4 with TRBJ2-7; no reliable D call. The CDR3 has 13 residues. Trimming pared 3 bases from V and 1 base from J, leaving 7 bases between. The CDR3: CASSLMWSYEQYF. CDR3 in DNA: TGTGCCAGCAGTTTGATGTGGTCCTACGAGCAGTACTTC.

The chain is built from TRBV19 and TRBJ2-1; no definite D call. Germline CDR1 reads LNHDA; CDR2 reads SQIVND (reference sequence). The CDR3 sequence is 13 residues long. V was pared by 1 base and J by 7 bases, with 8 bases between. This chain's CDR3 is CASSIGVGNEQFF. DNA for the CDR3: TGTGCCAGTAGTATAGGGGTGGGTAATGAGCAGTTCTTC.